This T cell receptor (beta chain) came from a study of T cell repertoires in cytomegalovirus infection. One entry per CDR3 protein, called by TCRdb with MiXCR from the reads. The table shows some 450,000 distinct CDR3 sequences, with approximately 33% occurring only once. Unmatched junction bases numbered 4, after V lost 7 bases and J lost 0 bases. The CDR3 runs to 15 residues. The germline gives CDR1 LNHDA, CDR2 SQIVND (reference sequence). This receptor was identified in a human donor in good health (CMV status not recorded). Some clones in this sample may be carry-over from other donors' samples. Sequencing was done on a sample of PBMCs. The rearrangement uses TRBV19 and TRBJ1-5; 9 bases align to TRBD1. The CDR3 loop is CASNWGQGSNQPQHF. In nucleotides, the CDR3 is TGTGCCAGTAATTGGGGACAGGGTAGCAATCAGCCCCAGCATTTT.